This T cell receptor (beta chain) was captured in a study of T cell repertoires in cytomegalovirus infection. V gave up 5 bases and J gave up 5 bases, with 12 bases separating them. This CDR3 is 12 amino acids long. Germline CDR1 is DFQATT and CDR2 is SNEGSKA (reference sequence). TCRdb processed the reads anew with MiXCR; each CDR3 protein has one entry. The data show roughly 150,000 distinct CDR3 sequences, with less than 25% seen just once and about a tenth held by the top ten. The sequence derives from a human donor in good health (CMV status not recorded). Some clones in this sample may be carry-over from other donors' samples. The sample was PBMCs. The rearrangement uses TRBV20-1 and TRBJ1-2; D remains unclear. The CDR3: CSASAAIYGYTF. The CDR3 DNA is TGCAGTGCTTCCGCAGCCATTTATGGCTACACCTTC.